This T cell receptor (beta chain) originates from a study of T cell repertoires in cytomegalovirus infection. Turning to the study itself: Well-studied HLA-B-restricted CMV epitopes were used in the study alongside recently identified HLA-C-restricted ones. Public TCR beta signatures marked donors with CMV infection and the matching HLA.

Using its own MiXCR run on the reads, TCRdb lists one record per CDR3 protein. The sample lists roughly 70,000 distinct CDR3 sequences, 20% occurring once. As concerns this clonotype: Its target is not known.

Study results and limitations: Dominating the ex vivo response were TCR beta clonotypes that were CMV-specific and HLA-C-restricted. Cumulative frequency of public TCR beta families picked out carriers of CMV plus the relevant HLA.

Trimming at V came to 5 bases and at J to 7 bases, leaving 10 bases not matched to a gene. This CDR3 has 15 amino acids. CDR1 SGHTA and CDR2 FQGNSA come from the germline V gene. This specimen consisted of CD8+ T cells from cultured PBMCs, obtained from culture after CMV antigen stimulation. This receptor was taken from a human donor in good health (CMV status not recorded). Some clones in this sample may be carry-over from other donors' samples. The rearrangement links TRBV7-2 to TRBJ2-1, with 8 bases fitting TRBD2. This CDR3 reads CASSLTSGGVNEQFF. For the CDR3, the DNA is TGTGCCAGCAGCCTTACTAGCGGTGGAGTGAATGAGCAGTTCTTC.